This entry describes one T cell receptor beta chain. This entry is derived from a study of CD8 T cells in Susac syndrome. Trimming cost V 3 bases and J 0 bases, with 11 bases left between them. The CDR3 is made up of 15 amino acids. Germline V gives CDR1 SEHNR, CDR2 FQNEAQ (reference sequence). Roughly 0.45 to 1 ug RNA was reverse transcribed with random hexamers. Coverage of TCR beta CDR3 amplification by immunoSEQ multiplex PCR extended to 54 Vbeta and 13 Jbeta. TCRdb analysed the immunoSEQ multiplex PCR reads with MiXCR anew, one entry per CDR3 protein. The data contain under 70,000 distinct CDR3 sequences, approximately 94% of them singletons. The study sequenced TCR beta in blood CD8+ and CD4+ T cells. Healthy donors constituted the controls, which were matched for age and sex.

The origin of this receptor is a human donor in good health. The chain couples TRBV7-9 to TRBJ1-1; a weak D match, TRBD1 (6 bases). Input material: CD8+ T cells from PBMCs. The CDR3 coding sequence is TGTGCCAGCAGCTTGGATCAGGGGATGAACACTGAAGCTTTCTTT. Encoded protein: CASSLDQGMNTEAFF.